This T cell receptor beta chain was retrieved from a study of blood T cell repertoires in COVID-19 (dated by TCRdb to 2020 to 2022). Background for the entire study: Samples covering the acute and convalescent phases of COVID-19 were provided by collaborators in the United States, Italy and Spain. The prospective study material was composed of cDNA or gDNA derived from T cells, B-cell-depleted T cells, or PBMCs. The dataset comprised deeply sampled blood TCRbeta repertoires from subjects exposed to, actively infected with, or recovered from COVID-19. The repertoires were released in a freely available public database intended as a resource for research on the immune response to SARS-CoV-2. The samples were drawn from two sources: the first 160 participants of the ongoing ImmuneRACE study, and 1,000 to 1,500 subjects contributed by 6 global collaborators. The sample metadata nearly always contained a de-identified subject ID, COVID-19 status, age in years and sex. Where available, HLA class I and class II types were taken from metadata supplied by the sample provider and were not determined by assay-based typing.

Findings and caveats that apply to the study as a whole: Clinical and demographic metadata were provided uncurated, with the amount varying by source and participant.

TCRbeta CDR3 regions were amplified from genomic DNA by means of the immunoSEQ Assay, a bias-controlled multiplex PCR. The study's own analysis went as follows. The number of nucleated cells in each sample was estimated from the amplification of reference gene primers within the assay. Sequence reads were collapsed and filtered to measure the absolute abundance of every unique TCRbeta CDR3 rearrangement. Productive Simpson clonality was computed per sample as the square root of Simpson's diversity index over productive rearrangements. In TCRdb, the immuneACCESS table is reduced to in-frame sequences with V and J assigned. These tables do not hold every clone; where another copy was compared, an unresolved V gene accounts for under half, and the others remain unexplained. Clonal size and the V and J genes are those of that table, whereas D and trimming came from the DNA. The table for this sample lists a few hundred thousand clones; about 90% of them were counted only once. Of the sample, 2% to 2.5% falls within the top ten clones.

The germline V gene (reference sequence) provides CDR1 SEHNR and CDR2 FQNEAQ. Taken from cysteine to phenylalanine, the CDR3 has 15 residues. CDR3 DNA only is kept here, 45 bases in frame from base 1. The germline ends are 15 bases apart after V is trimmed by 4 bases and J by 2 bases. A second Seattle source provided samples from volunteer blood donors who had recovered from COVID-19. Each collaborating institution followed its own protocols to collect whole blood in K2EDTA tubes. Collaborator samples were shipped for TCRbeta analysis as frozen whole blood, isolated PBMCs, or DNA extracted from either sample type. To note about this clone: The clone's antigen remains unknown. Base qualities are not at hand, and no much larger clone is one base apart.

Here the chain combines TRBV7-9 and TRBJ2-7; TRBD1 might be the D gene, on 5 matching bases. The TCR was taken from a woman aged 25 to 39 who had recovered from COVID-19. Specimen: peripheral blood. The sequenced DNA is TGTGCCAGCAGCTCGCCGGACAAGACGGCCTACGAGCAGTACTTC. It codes for CASSSPDKTAYEQYF.